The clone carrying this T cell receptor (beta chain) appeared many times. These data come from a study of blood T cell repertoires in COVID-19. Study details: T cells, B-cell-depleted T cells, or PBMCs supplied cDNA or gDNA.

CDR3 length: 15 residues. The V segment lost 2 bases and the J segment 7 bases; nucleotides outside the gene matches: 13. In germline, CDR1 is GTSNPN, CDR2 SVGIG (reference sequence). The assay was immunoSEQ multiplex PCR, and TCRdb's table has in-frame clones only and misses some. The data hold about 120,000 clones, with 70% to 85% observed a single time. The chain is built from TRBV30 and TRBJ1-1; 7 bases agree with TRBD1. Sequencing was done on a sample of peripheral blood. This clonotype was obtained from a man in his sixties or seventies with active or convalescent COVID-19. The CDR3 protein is CAWSKPSRGIGEAFF. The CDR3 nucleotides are TGTGCCTGGAGTAAACCTTCCAGGGGGATCGGTGAAGCTTTCTTT.